The 10 T cell receptor beta chains below come from one sample, sequenced in a study of CD8 T cells in ankylosing spondylitis. Regarding the study as a whole: The study identified a TCR beta motif of roughly eight highly homologous variants that appeared characteristic of ankylosing spondylitis blood.

These receptors' targets are unknown. TCRdb reprocessed the 5' RACE reads with MiXCR, giving one entry per CDR3 protein. Among a few hundred thousand distinct CDR3 sequences listed, about 15% were seen once. Source material: blood, either unsorted or a sorted T cell fraction (not recorded which). The receptor set was obtained from a male donor with ankylosing spondylitis.

The chain uses TRBV27 and TRBJ2-4; D may be TRBD1 (7 bases). The V gene lost 11 bases and the J gene lost 2 bases, with 19 bases spanning the gap. The CDR3 sequence is 15 residues long. Germline V CDR1 and CDR2: MNHEY, SMNVEV (reference sequence). This CDR3 reads CAGSPGGRTKNIQYF. Written as DNA, the CDR3 is TGTGCCGGTTCACCAGGGGGGAGAACCAAAAACATTCAGTACTTC.

This clonotype was detected many times. The chain is built from TRBV24-1 and TRBJ2-1, with 8 nucleotides matching TRBD1. The CDR3 spans 17 residues. Trimming cost V 2 bases and J 5 bases; bases outside gene matches: 10. Germline CDR1 is KGHDR and CDR2 is SFDVKD. CDR3 in DNA: TGTGCCACCAGTGATTCTACAGGACAGGGCTTCAACAATGAGCAGTTCTTC. It translates to CATSDSTGQGFNNEQFF.

This clonotype was seen many times. This chain links TRBV9 with TRBJ1-1; TRBD1 aligns across 12 bases. The V gene's germline CDR1 is SGDLS and CDR2 YYNGEE. The trim removed 4 bases at V and 5 bases at J, leaving 6 bases unmatched. This CDR3 is built from 15 residues. Written as DNA, the CDR3 is TGTGCCAGCAGCCTCCGGGACAGGGGGCATACTGAAGCTTTCTTT. Protein: CASSLRDRGHTEAFF. Full variable domain (remainder filled in from reference TRBV9 and TRBJ1-1): DSGVTQTPKHLITATGQRVTLRCSPRSGDLSVYWYQQSLDQGLQFLIQYYNGEERAKGNILERFSAQQFPDLHSELNLSSLELGDSALYFCASSLRDRGHTEAFFGQGTRLTVV.

The V call is TRBV20-1, the J call TRBJ2-5, with 9 bases identical to TRBD1. Germline V gives CDR1 DFQATT, CDR2 SNEGSKA (reference sequence). The V segment lost 8 bases and the J segment 5 bases; nucleotides outside the gene matches: 9. The CDR3 consists of 13 residues. The CDR3 bases are TGCAGTATTACAGGGGGCAAGGCGGAGACCCAGTACTTC. Amino acid sequence: CSITGGKAETQYF.

In this sample, this clonotype turned up a few times. This rearrangement joins TRBV6-1 to TRBJ1-2, with 10 bases identical to TRBD1. Germline V CDR1 and CDR2: MNHNS, SASEGT. The V and J ends lost 8 bases and 6 bases, in that order; junction bases with no gene match: 9. The CDR3 has 14 residues. The CDR3 loop reads CASRLYGTGDGYTF. The CDR3 bases are TGTGCCAGCCGCCTTTATGGGACAGGGGATGGCTACACCTTC.

This clonotype was counted ten times or more. The genes are TRBV5-1 and TRBJ2-7; the match to TRBD2 covers 8 bases. CDR3 length equals 15 residues. Unmatched junction bases numbered 6, after V lost 1 base and J lost 3 bases. Germline V CDR1 and CDR2: SGHRS, YFSETQ. CDR3 sequence reads: CASSLLAGTLYEQYF. For the CDR3, the DNA is TGCGCCAGCAGCTTGTTAGCGGGAACCCTCTACGAGCAGTACTTC.

This chain links TRBV5-1 with TRBJ2-3, with 9 bases matching TRBD2. The CDR3 contains 17 residues. Germline CDR1 SGHRS, CDR2 YFSETQ. Trimming at V came to 2 bases and at J to 6 bases, leaving 13 bases not matched to a gene. This chain's CDR3 is CASSLGASGAAGDTQYF. DNA for the CDR3: TGCGCCAGCAGCTTAGGGGCTAGCGGGGCGGCAGGGGATACGCAGTATTTT.

The gene calls are TRBV20-1 and TRBJ2-3; 9 nucleotides line up with TRBD2. Trimming took 3 bases from V and 3 from J; bases not matched to a gene: 7. Germline V lookup: CDR1 DFQATT, CDR2 SNEGSKA (reference sequence). The CDR3 consists of 15 residues. As DNA, the CDR3 is TGCAGTGCTAGGGAACCTAGCGGGGTAACAGATACGCAGTATTTT. Its translation is CSAREPSGVTDTQYF.

The chain combines TRBV6-5 with TRBJ1-5, with a weak D call TRBD1 (6 bases). The CDR3 runs 13 residues. Germline V gives CDR1 MNHEY, CDR2 SVGAGI. With 2 bases removed from V and 7 bases from J, the gap between germline ends came to 9 bases. The CDR3 bases are TGTGCCAGCAGTTACGGGGGGCACCAGCCCCAGCATTTT. As protein: CASSYGGHQPQHF.

The chain carries TRBV24-1 and TRBJ2-1; 10 bases line up with TRBD1. The CDR3 is 17 residues long. Losses at the gene ends were 4 bases for V and 9 bases for J; bases not matched to a gene: 14. The germline gives CDR1 KGHDR, CDR2 SFDVKD. The CDR3 nucleotides are TGTGCCACCAGTGACTCCGGGACAGGGGCCTCCTGGGGTGAGCAGTTCTTC. It translates to CATSDSGTGASWGEQFF.